What follows are 10 T cell receptor beta chains derived from one specimen sequenced in a study of CD8 T cells in ankylosing spondylitis. Using its own MiXCR run on the 5' RACE reads, TCRdb lists one record per CDR3 protein. The sample lists roughly 180,000 distinct CDR3 sequences; roughly 10% were seen once. The sample was blood, either unsorted or a sorted T cell fraction (not recorded which). All receptors derive from a female donor with ankylosing spondylitis or in good health (not recorded which).

The J gene is TRBJ2-7, the V gene TRBV5-5, with unresolved D. This CDR3 has 15 residues. The ends were cut back, 1 base at V and 2 bases at J, with 13 bases in the middle. Per the germline V gene, CDR1 is SGHKS and CDR2 is YYEKEE (reference sequence). CDR3: CASSLSVPAPYEQYF. CDR3 nucleotide sequence: TGTGCCAGCAGCTTGAGTGTCCCGGCGCCCTACGAGCAGTACTTC. The variable domain in full, with the rest retrieved from reference TRBV5-5 and TRBJ2-7, is DAGVTQSPTHLIKTRGQQVTLRCSPISGHKSVSWYQQVLGQGPQFIFQYYEKEERGRGNFPDRFSARQFPNYSSELNVNALLLGDSALYLCASSLSVPAPYEQYFGPGTRLTVT.

This clonotype was counted between two and nine times. The chain uses TRBV20-1 and TRBJ2-7; D remains unclear. The ends were cut back, 3 bases at V and 0 bases at J, with 15 bases in the middle. CDR1 is DFQATT, CDR2 SNEGSKA, per germline (reference sequence). This CDR3 spans 15 amino acids. CDR3 sequence (DNA): TGCAGTGCTAGCGCCAGCCTTCAATCCTCCTACGAGCAGTACTTC. This encodes CSASASLQSSYEQYF.

Ten or more counts support this clonotype. V and J are TRBV11-2 and TRBJ2-1; weak D call: TRBD2 (5 bases). This CDR3 is built from 19 residues. The ends were cut back, 2 bases at V and 8 bases at J, with 28 bases in the middle. Germline V lookup: CDR1 SGHAT, CDR2 FQNNGV. The DNA for the CDR3 is TGTGCCAGCAGCTTACCTGAGCGGAGTGTTGTAATCGTGTATGATGAGCAGTTCTTC. Protein product: CASSLPERSVVIVYDEQFF.

This clonotype was counted only a few times. The CDR3 spells CASQILAGNEQFF. Written as DNA, the CDR3 is TGTGCCTCGCAGATACTAGCGGGTAATGAGCAGTTCTTC. This chain joins TRBV10-3 and TRBJ2-1, with TRBD2 identical over 9 bases. Germline CDR1 ENHRY, CDR2 SYGVKD. Germline trimming cut 11 bases from V and 7 bases from J; bases unmatched to any gene: 9. This CDR3 is built from 13 residues.

The chain uses TRBV27 and TRBJ2-3; D tentatively reads TRBD1 or TRBD2 (5 bases each). With 3 bases removed from V and 5 bases from J, the gap between germline ends came to 12 bases. The CDR3 is made up of 14 amino acids. In germline, CDR1 is MNHEY, CDR2 SMNVEV (reference sequence). The CDR3 DNA follows: TGTGCCAGCAGTTTTTCTGGGGGTGGAGATACGCAGTATTTT. Amino acids: CASSFSGGGDTQYF.

This clonotype was seen at least ten times. This chain uses TRBV20-1 with TRBJ2-1; D is perhaps TRBD1 (5 bases). The germline gives CDR1 DFQATT, CDR2 SNEGSKA (reference sequence). V was shortened by 4 bases and J by 5 bases, with 15 bases between the two germline ends. The CDR3 consists of 14 residues. Here the CDR3 DNA reads TGCAGTGCTAAGTCAGGGCTATCTAACAATGAGCAGTTCTTC. Residues: CSAKSGLSNNEQFF.

A few counts support this clonotype. The chain couples TRBV20-1 to TRBJ2-3; the D gene is possibly TRBD2 (6 bases). The V gene's germline CDR1 is DFQATT and CDR2 SNEGSKA (reference sequence). The length of the CDR3 is 15 residues. Trimming took 5 bases from V and 2 from J, leaving 17 bases between them. CDR3 nucleotides: TGCAGTGCTGATTCGGGGGACTCCAACACAGATACGCAGTATTTT. As protein: CSADSGDSNTDTQYF.

This clonotype was recorded many times. CDR3 loop: CASSEGLAGAEQFF. The CDR3 bases are TGCGCCAGCAGCGAAGGACTAGCGGGTGCTGAGCAGTTCTTC. The gene calls are TRBV5-1 and TRBJ2-1, with 11 bases identical to TRBD2. V lost 4 bases and J lost 9; bases outside the gene matches: 6. This CDR3 has 14 amino acids. Germline lookup yields CDR1 SGHRS and CDR2 YFSETQ.

At least ten counts were recorded for this clonotype. CDR3 DNA: TGTGCCAGCACCCGTCTAGCGGGAGCTGCAGATACGCAGTATTTT. This sequence encodes CASTRLAGAADTQYF. This chain uses TRBV27 with TRBJ2-3, with 10 bases identical to TRBD2. The germline V gene encodes CDR1 MNHEY and CDR2 SMNVEV (reference sequence). The V and J ends lost 7 bases and 4 bases, in that order; junction bases with no gene match: 8. CDR3 size: 15 residues.

This clonotype has only a few counts. The chain carries TRBV5-6 and TRBJ2-1, with a tentative D call TRBD1 (5 bases). The V end lost 0 bases, the J end lost 3 bases, and 10 bases lay between the germline ends. This CDR3 comprises 15 residues. CDR1 SGHDT and CDR2 YYEEEE come from the germline V gene. The CDR3 coding sequence is TGTGCCAGCAGCTTGGCAGGGAATCGCTACAATGAGCAGTTCTTC. This encodes CASSLAGNRYNEQFF. The entire variable domain, with the rest obtained from reference TRBV5-6 and TRBJ2-1, is as follows: DAGVTQSPTHLIKTRGQQVTLRCSPKSGHDTVSWYQQALGQGPQFIFQYYEEEERQRGNFPDRFSGHQFPNYSSELNVNALLLGDSALYLCASSLAGNRYNEQFFGPGTRLTVL.